The 10 T cell receptor beta chains in this list originate from one sample, sequenced in a study of blood T cell repertoires in COVID-19. Assay: immunoSEQ multiplex PCR; the TCRdb copy retains only in-frame clones and omits some. The table shows around 190,000 clones, with about 88% occurring only once. Sequenced: PBMCs or T cells enriched from blood (not recorded which). The receptor source for this set is a woman aged 40 to 50 in a cohort exposed to, infected with or recovered from COVID-19 (not recorded which).

The DNA of the CDR3 is TGCGCCAGCAGCTTACAGGATGACACTGAAGCTTTCTTT. Its protein product is CASSLQDDTEAFF. The rearrangement joins TRBV5-1 to TRBJ1-1, with D perhaps matching TRBD1 (5 bases). The CDR3 runs 13 residues. The V gene's germline CDR1 is SGHRS and CDR2 YFSETQ. V gave up 2 bases and J gave up 3 bases, with 8 bases separating them.

This rearrangement joins TRBV13 to TRBJ2-7; TRBD2 is a possible D gene (5 bases). V lost 5 bases and J lost 3, with 11 bases in between. This CDR3 comprises 13 residues. Germline lookup yields CDR1 PRHDT and CDR2 FYEKMQ (reference sequence). CDR3 sequence (DNA): TGTGCCAGCAGCCCCACCGGAGGCTACGAGCAGTACTTC. Amino acid sequence: CASSPTGGYEQYF.

The CDR3 region has the DNA TGTGCCAGCAGCCAAGGACGGGGGTCTAATTCACCCCTCCACTTT. Protein: CASSQGRGSNSPLHF. The rearrangement uses TRBV11-2 and TRBJ1-6; a possible D gene is TRBD1 (5 bases). The CDR3 contains 15 residues. Between the trimmed V and J ends, which lost 5 bases and 6 bases, there was a span of 14 bases. Germline V gene data show CDR1 as SGHAT and CDR2 as FQNNGV. Combining the CDR3 with reference TRBV11-2 and TRBJ1-6 gives the whole variable domain EAGVAQSPRYKIIEKRQSVAFWCNPISGHATLYWYQQILGQGPKLLIQFQNNGVVDDSQLPKDRFSAERLKGVDSTLKIQPAKLEDSAVYLCASSQGRGSNSPLHFGNGTRLTVT.

The chain is built from TRBV10-1 and TRBJ2-1; 9 bases line up with TRBD2. V shed 3 bases, J shed 7 bases, and the junction held 4 bases outside the gene matches. Germline CDR1 and CDR2: WNHNN and SYGVQD (reference sequence). This CDR3 comprises 14 residues. Written as DNA, the CDR3 is TGCGCCAGCAGTGAATTAGCGGGAGAGAATGAGCAGTTCTTC. Amino acid sequence: CASSELAGENEQFF.

In DNA, the CDR3 is TGTGCCAGCAGCGCACTAGCGGGAGTAGGGAATGAGCAGTTCTTC. Translation gives CASSALAGVGNEQFF. The chain recombines TRBV9 with TRBJ2-1, with 11 bases identical to TRBD2. Germline V CDR1 and CDR2: SGDLS, YYNGEE. The CDR3 loop spans 15 amino acids. V trimming: 3 bases; J trimming: 7 bases; junction bases outside the gene matches: 6.

The gene calls are TRBV5-1 and TRBJ2-7; TRBD1 agrees at 8 bases. The CDR3 has 15 amino acids. From germline, CDR1 is SGHRS and CDR2 YFSETQ. V lost 0 bases and J lost 5; bases outside the gene matches: 7. The CDR3 spells CASSLDRQGADEQYF. In DNA, the CDR3 is TGCGCCAGCAGCTTGGATCGGCAGGGGGCTGACGAGCAGTACTTC.

The V gene is TRBV18, the J gene TRBJ2-5; 8 bases fit TRBD2. Germline CDR1 KGHSH, CDR2 LQKENI. The CDR3 runs 16 residues. Trimming at V came to 3 bases and at J to 5 bases, leaving 11 bases not matched to a gene. The CDR3 loop is CASSPPLAGRVETQYF. The CDR3 DNA reads as TGTGCCAGCTCACCCCCCTTAGCGGGGAGGGTGGAGACCCAGTACTTC. Combining the CDR3 with reference TRBV18 and TRBJ2-5 gives the whole variable domain NAGVMQNPRHLVRRRGQEARLRCSPMKGHSHVYWYRQLPEEGLKFMVYLQKENIIDESGMPKERFSAEFPKEGPSILRIQQVVRGDSAAYFCASSPPLAGRVETQYFGPGTRLLVL.

The V gene is TRBV15, the J gene TRBJ1-1; D might be TRBD1 (6 bases). From germline, CDR1 is LNHNV and CDR2 YYDKDF (reference sequence). Trimming left V 0 bases short and J 4 bases short, with 12 bases between. CDR3 length equals 15 residues. CDR3 nucleotide sequence: TGTGCCACCAGCAGAGACAGGGGAGTTGGCACTGAAGCTTTCTTT. This sequence encodes CATSRDRGVGTEAFF.

This chain links TRBV5-1 with TRBJ2-1, with TRBD1 matching over 7 bases. This CDR3 contains 16 residues. V was pared by 4 bases and J by 1 base, with 8 bases of the junction left unmatched. Germline V gives CDR1 SGHRS, CDR2 YFSETQ. The DNA of the CDR3 is TGCGCCAGCAGCGACAGGGTCGCGGGTTCCTACAATGAGCAGTTCTTC. This codes for CASSDRVAGSYNEQFF. Full variable domain (remainder filled in from reference TRBV5-1 and TRBJ2-1): KAGVTQTPRYLIKTRGQQVTLSCSPISGHRSVSWYQQTPGQGLQFLFEYFSETQRNKGNFPGRFSGRQFSNSRSEMNVSTLELGDSALYLCASSDRVAGSYNEQFFGPGTRLTVL.

The chain recombines TRBV15 with TRBJ1-5; D unresolved. CDR1 and CDR2 from the germline V gene are LNHNV and YYDKDF (reference sequence). The CDR3 is 15 residues long. Trimming stripped 5 bases from V and 0 bases from J, with 11 bases between. CDR3 sequence (DNA): TGTGCCACCAGCGGCAGCGAGAGTAGCAATCAGCCCCAGCATTTT. Its protein is CATSGSESSNQPQHF.